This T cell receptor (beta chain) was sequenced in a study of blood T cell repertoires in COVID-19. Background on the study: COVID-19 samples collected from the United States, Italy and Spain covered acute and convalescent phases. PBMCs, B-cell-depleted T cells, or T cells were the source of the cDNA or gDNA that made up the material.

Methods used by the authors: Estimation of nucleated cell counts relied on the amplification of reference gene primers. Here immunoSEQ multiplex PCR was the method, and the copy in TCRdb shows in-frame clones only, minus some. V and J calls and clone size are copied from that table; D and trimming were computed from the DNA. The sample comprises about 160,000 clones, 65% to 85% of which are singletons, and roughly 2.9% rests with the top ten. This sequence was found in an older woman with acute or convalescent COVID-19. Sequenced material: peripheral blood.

The chain's CDR3 is CASSRGTGSNQPQHF. The CDR3, as DNA: TGCGCCAGCAGCCGAGGGACAGGGAGCAATCAGCCCCAGCATTTT. The gene calls are TRBV4-3 and TRBJ1-5, with 9 bases lining up with TRBD1. Trimming took 4 bases from V and 1 from J; bases not matched to a gene: 2. Germline V CDR1 and CDR2: LGHNA, YSLEER. The CDR3 sequence is 15 residues long.